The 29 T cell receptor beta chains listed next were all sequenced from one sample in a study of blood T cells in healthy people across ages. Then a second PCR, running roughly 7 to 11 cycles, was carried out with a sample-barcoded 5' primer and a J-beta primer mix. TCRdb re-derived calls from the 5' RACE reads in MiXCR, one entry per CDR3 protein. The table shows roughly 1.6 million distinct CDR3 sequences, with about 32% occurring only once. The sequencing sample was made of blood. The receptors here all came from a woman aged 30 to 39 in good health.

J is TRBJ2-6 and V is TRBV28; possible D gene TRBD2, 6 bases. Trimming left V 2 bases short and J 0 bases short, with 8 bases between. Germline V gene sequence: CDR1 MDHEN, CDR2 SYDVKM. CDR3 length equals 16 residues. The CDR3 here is CASSLGRYSGANVLTF. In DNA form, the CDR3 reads TGTGCCAGCAGTTTAGGGAGGTACTCTGGGGCCAACGTCCTGACTTTC.

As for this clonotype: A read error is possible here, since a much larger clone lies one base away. CDR3 protein: CASSPDRREGNEQFF. For the CDR3, the DNA is TGTGCCAGCAGCCCCGATCGGAGGGAGGGCAATGAGCAGTTCTTC. The gene calls are TRBV7-9 and TRBJ2-1, with TRBD2 identical over 7 bases. CDR3 length: 15 residues. V gave up 5 bases and J gave up 6 bases; unmatched junction bases: 10. Germline CDR1 is SEHNR and CDR2 is FQNEAQ (reference sequence). Filled out from reference TRBV7-9 and TRBJ2-1, the complete variable domain reads DTGVSQNPRHKITKRGQNVTFRCDPISEHNRLYWYRQTLGQGPEFLTYFQNEAQLEKSRLLSDRFSAERPKGSFSTLEIQRTEQGDSAMYLCASSPDRREGNEQFFGPGTRLTVL.

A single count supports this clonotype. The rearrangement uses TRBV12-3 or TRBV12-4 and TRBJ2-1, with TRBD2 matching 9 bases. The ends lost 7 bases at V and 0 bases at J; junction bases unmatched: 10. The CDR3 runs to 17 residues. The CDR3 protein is CASTTLAGESSYNEQFF. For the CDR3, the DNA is TGTGCCAGCACTACACTAGCGGGCGAAAGCTCCTACAATGAGCAGTTCTTC.

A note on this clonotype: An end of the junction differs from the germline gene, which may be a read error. This chain's CDR3 is CVSSVGGDEQYF. CDR3 DNA: TGTGTCAGCAGTGTGGGGGGGGACGAGCAGTACTTC. This rearrangement joins TRBV2 to TRBJ2-7, with 7 bases aligning to TRBD2. CDR3 size: 12 residues. Germline-derived CDR1 and CDR2 are SNHLY and FYNNEI. Filled out from reference TRBV2 and TRBJ2-7, the complete variable domain reads EPEVTQTPSHQVTQMGQEVILRCVPISNHLYFYWYRQILGQKVEFLVSFYNNEISEKSEIFDDQFSVERPDGSNFTLKIRSTKLEDSAMYFCVSSVGGDEQYFGPGTRLTVT.

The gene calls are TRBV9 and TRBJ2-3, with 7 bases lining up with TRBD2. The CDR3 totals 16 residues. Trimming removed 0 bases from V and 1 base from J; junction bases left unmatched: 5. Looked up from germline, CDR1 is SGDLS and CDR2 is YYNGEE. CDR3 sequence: CASSVEPSGRTDTQYF. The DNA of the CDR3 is TGTGCCAGCAGCGTAGAGCCTAGCGGTCGCACAGATACGCAGTATTTT.

CDR3 protein: CASSQVPDLSEKLFF. The CDR3 nucleotides are TGTGCCAGCAGCCAAGTCCCGGACCTTAGTGAAAAACTGTTTTTT. V is TRBV4-2 and J is TRBJ1-4; unclear D gene. The CDR3 length is 15 residues. Germline-derived CDR1 and CDR2 are LGHNA and YNFKEQ. Trimming cost V 1 base and J 7 bases, with 13 bases left between them.

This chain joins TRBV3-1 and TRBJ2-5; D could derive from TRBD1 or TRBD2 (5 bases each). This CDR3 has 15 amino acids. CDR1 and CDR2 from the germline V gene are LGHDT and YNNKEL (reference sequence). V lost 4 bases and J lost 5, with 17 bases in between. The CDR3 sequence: CASSPPIGTVETQYF. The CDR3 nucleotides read TGTGCCAGCAGCCCCCCTATAGGGACGGTGGAGACCCAGTACTTC.

Here the CDR3 reads CSVEGPGWSDYGYTF. CDR3 sequence (DNA): TGCAGCGTTGAAGGTCCGGGGTGGAGTGACTATGGCTACACCTTC. The chain combines TRBV29-1 with TRBJ1-2; D is undetermined. The germline gives CDR1 SQVTM, CDR2 ANQGSEA. CDR3 length equals 15 residues. V gave up 1 base and J gave up 3 bases, with 15 bases separating them.

The CDR3 is CASSVDGRGNNEQFF. Written as DNA, the CDR3 is TGTGCCAGCAGCGTAGACGGGAGGGGAAACAATGAGCAGTTCTTC. This sequence joins TRBV9 and TRBJ2-1; TRBD2 matches 8 bases. CDR1 and CDR2 from the germline V gene are SGDLS and YYNGEE. This CDR3 has 15 residues. Germline trimming cut 0 bases from V and 5 bases from J; bases unmatched to any gene: 4.

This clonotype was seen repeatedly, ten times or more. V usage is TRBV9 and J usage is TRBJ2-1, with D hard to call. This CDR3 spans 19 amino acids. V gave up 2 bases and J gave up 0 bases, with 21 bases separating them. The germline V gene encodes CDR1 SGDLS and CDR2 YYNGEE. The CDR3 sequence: CASSVRPTGTTSSYNEQFF. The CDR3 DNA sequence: TGTGCCAGCAGCGTTCGGCCGACTGGAACTACGAGCTCCTACAATGAGCAGTTCTTC.

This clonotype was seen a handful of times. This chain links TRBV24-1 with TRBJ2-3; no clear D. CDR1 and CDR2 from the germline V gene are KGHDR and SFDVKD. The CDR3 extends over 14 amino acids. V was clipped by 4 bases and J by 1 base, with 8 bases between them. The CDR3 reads CATSEPGGTDTQYF. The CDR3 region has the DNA TGTGCCACCAGTGAGCCCGGCGGCACAGATACGCAGTATTTT.

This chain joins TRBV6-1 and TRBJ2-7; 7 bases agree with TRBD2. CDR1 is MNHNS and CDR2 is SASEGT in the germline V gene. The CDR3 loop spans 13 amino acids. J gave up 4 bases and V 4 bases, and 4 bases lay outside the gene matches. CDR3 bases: TGTGCCAGCAGTGTTGCGGGAGAGTACGAGCAGTACTTC. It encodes CASSVAGEYEQYF.

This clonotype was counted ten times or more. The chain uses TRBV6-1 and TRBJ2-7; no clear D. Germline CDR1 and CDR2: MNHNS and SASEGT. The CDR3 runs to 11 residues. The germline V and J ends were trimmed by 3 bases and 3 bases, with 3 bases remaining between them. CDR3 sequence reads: CASSDYYEQYF. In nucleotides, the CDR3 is TGTGCCAGCAGTGACTACTACGAGCAGTACTTC.

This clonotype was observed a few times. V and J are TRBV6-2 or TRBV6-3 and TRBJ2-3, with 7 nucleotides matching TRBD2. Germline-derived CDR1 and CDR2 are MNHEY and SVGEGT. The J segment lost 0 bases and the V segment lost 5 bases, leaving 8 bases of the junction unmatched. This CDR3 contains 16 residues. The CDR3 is CASSPGRGTSTDTQYF. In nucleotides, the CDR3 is TGTGCCAGCAGTCCCGGGCGGGGGACTAGCACAGATACGCAGTATTTT.

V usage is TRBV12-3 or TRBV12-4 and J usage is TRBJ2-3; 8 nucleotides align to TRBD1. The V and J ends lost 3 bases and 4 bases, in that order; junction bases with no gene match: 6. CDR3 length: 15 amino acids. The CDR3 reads CASSLRTGIPDTQYF. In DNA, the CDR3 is TGTGCCAGCAGTTTGAGGACAGGGATTCCAGATACGCAGTATTTT.

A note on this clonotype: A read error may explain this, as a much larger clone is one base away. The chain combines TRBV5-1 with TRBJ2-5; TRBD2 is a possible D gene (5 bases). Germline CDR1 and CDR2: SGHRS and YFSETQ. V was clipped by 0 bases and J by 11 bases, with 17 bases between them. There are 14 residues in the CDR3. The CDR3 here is CASSLGLLFDEQYF. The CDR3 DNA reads TGCGCCAGCAGCTTGGGACTATTATTCGATGAGCAGTACTTC. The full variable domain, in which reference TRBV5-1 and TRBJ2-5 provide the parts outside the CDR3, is KAGVTQTPRYLIKTRGQQVTLSCSPISGHRSVSWYQQTPGQGLQFLFEYFSETQRNKGNFPGRFSGRQFSNSRSEMNVSTLELGDSALYLCASSLGLLFDEQYFGPGTRLLVL.

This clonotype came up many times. In DNA form, the CDR3 reads TGTGCCAGCGCCCACCTAGGGTATAGCAACGAGCAGTACTTC. Translation gives CASAHLGYSNEQYF. The chain uses TRBV27 and TRBJ2-7; D remains unclear. CDR1 and CDR2 from the germline V gene are MNHEY and SMNVEV (reference sequence). The V and J ends lost 8 bases and 5 bases respectively, with 19 bases between them. The CDR3 runs 14 residues.

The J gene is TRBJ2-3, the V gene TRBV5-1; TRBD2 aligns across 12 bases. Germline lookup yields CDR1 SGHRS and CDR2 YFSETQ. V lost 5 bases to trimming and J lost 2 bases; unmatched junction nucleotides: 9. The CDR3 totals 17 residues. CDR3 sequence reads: CASRPAGLAGFTDTQYF. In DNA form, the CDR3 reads TGCGCCAGCAGACCAGCGGGACTAGCGGGTTTCACAGATACGCAGTATTTT.

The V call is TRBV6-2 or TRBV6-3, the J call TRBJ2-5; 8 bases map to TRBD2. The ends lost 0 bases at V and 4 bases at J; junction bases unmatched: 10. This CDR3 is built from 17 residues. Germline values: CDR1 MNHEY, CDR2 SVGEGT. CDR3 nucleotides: TGTGCCAGCAGTTACTCGAGGGGGTTAGCGGGACGAGAGACCCAGTACTTC. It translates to CASSYSRGLAGRETQYF.

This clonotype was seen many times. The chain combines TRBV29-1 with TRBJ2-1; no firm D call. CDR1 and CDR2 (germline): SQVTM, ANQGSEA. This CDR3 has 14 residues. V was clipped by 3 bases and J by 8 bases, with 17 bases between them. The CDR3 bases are TGCAGCGTTGATCACGGCTTGAGTGTCGATGAGCAGTTCTTC. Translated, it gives CSVDHGLSVDEQFF.

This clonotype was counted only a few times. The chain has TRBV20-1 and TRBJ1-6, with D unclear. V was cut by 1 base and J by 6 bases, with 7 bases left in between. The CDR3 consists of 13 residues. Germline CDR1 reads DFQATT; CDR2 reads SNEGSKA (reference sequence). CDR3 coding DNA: TGCAGTGCTAGAGGGACCCTTAATTCACCCCTCCACTTT. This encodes CSARGTLNSPLHF.

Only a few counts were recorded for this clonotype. This CDR3 reads CAISERTGSIYNEQFF. The CDR3 DNA is TGTGCCATCAGCGAACGGACAGGATCTATTTACAATGAGCAGTTCTTC. The chain couples TRBV10-3 to TRBJ2-1; 7 nucleotides line up with TRBD1. The V and J ends lost 6 bases and 4 bases, in that order; junction bases with no gene match: 12. There are 16 residues in the CDR3. Germline V gives CDR1 ENHRY, CDR2 SYGVKD.

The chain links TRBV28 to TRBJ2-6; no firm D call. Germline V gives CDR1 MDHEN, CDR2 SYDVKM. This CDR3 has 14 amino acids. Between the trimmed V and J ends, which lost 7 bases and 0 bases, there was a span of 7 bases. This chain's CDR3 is CASKGRSGANVLTF. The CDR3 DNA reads TGTGCCAGCAAGGGTCGCTCTGGGGCCAACGTCCTGACTTTC.

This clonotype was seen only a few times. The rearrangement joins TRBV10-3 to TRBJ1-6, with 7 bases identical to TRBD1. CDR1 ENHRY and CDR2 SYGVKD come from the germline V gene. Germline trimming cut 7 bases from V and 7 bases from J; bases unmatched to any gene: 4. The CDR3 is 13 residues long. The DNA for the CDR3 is TGTGCCATCAATCGGGACAGAAATTCACCCCTCCACTTT. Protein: CAINRDRNSPLHF.

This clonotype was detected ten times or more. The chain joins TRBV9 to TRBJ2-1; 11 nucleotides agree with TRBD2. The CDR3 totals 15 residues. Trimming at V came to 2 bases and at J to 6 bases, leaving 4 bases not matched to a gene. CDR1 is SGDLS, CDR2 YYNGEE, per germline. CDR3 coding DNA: TGTGCCAGCAGCGTTAGCGGGGGGGCGTTCAATGAGCAGTTCTTC. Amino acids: CASSVSGGAFNEQFF. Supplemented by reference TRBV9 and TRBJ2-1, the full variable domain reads DSGVTQTPKHLITATGQRVTLRCSPRSGDLSVYWYQQSLDQGLQFLIQYYNGEERAKGNILERFSAQQFPDLHSELNLSSLELGDSALYFCASSVSGGAFNEQFFGPGTRLTVL.

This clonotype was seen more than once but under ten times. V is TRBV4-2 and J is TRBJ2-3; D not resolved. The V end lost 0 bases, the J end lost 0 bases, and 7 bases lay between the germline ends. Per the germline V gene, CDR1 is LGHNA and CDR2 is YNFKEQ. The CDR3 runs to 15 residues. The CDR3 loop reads CASSQDVLSTDTQYF. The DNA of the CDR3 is TGTGCCAGCAGCCAAGACGTTTTGAGCACAGATACGCAGTATTTT.

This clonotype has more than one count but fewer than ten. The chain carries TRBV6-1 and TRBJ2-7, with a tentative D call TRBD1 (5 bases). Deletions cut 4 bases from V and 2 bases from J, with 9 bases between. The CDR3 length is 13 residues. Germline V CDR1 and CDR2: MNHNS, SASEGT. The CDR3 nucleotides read TGTGCCAGCAGTGGACAGCTGACCTACGAGCAGTACTTC. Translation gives CASSGQLTYEQYF.

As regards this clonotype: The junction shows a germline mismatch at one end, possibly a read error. The CDR3 spells CASSDPGWETLYF. Here the CDR3 DNA reads TGTGCCAGCAGTGATCCGGGGTGGGAGACCCTGTACTTC. The chain joins TRBV2 to TRBJ2-5, with D possibly matching TRBD2 (5 bases). CDR3 length equals 13 residues. From germline, CDR1 is SNHLY and CDR2 FYNNEI. Full variable domain (outside the CDR3, taken from reference TRBV2 and TRBJ2-5): EPEVTQTPSHQVTQMGQEVILRCVPISNHLYFYWYRQILGQKVEFLVSFYNNEISEKSEIFDDQFSVERPDGSNFTLKIRSTKLEDSAMYFCASSDPGWETLYFGPGTRLLVL.

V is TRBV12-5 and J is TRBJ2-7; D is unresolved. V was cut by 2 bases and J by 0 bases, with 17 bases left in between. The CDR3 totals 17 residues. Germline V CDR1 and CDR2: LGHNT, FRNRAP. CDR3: CASGLPGIWPSSYEQYF. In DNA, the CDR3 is TGTGCTAGTGGTTTGCCGGGTATTTGGCCCAGCTCCTACGAGCAGTACTTC. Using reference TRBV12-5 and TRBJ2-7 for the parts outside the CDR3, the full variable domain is DARVTQTPRHKVTEMGQEVTMRCQPILGHNTVFWYRQTMMQGLELLAYFRNRAPLDDSGMPKDRFSAEMPDATLATLKIQPSEPRDSAVYFCASGLPGIWPSSYEQYFGPGTRLTVT.